This paragraph covers one T cell receptor beta chain sequence. Its target antigen remains unknown. No base qualities exist here, and no much larger clone lies one base off it. The donors were healthy, HIV-negative adults who had no recently reported acute infections or vaccinations. Every donor was a Caucasian adult living in Nashville, Tennessee, USA. The CD8 memory samples were a combination of magnetically selected CD45RO+ cells and CCR7-negative CD45RA+ effector memory (TemRA) cells. Blood was collected by leukapheresis, and PBMCs were isolated by Ficoll-Histopaque density gradient centrifugation and then cryopreserved in liquid nitrogen vapor phase. Analytical flow cytometry was used to check the purity and quantity of every magnetically sorted T cell population. Genomic DNA was isolated from each sorted fraction and quantified by UV absorbance on a Nanodrop 2000c. TCR CDR3 regions were amplified from genomic DNA by multiplex PCR using the deep immunoSEQ assay. Extracted genomic DNA from each cell subset was distributed evenly across all wells of several immunoSEQ 96-well plates, and each plate was treated as a replicate. Each replicate PCR for sorted subsets received about 180 ng genomic DNA, equal to about 29,000 T cell genomes. The purified libraries were quantified using a Qubit 3.0 fluorometer, sized with a Bioanalyzer 2100, and then quantified again using the KAPA Library Quantification kit. A separate single-read 150-cycle Illumina NextSeq 550 flow cell was used to sequence each immunoSEQ 96-well plate. Per the source publication's procedure: Because the immunoSEQ output included only junctional sequences and no quality scores, the filtering could not be the same as the filtering used for full-length reads. Sequences were annotated with PyIR, a Python wrapper for IgBLAST v1.9, and V/J genes and CDR3 were assigned using IMGT germline references. Reads were removed for weak V/J assignments (E-value above 1e-6), missing CDR3, stop codons, out-of-frame junctions, or ambiguous translated residues. V3J clonotypes were defined by identical inferred V gene, J gene, and CDR3 amino acid sequence. The percentage overlap between two repertoires was calculated by dividing the number of shared unique clonotypes by the size of the smaller repertoire. Richness of each repertoire was evaluated using RTK rarefaction, the Chao1 estimator, and Recon v2.1 estimates of unobserved clonotypes. For all TCRbeta clonotypes obtained by the gDNA method from a few donors, generation probabilities were computed with OLGA. TCRdb provides this immuneACCESS table in a form limited to in-frame rearrangements. Some clones are lacking; in checked studies, under half of them reflect an unresolved V gene, and why the rest are absent is not known. That table supplies the V and J calls and clone size; D and trimming were determined from the DNA. This sample holds more than 550,000 clones; around 90% were observed only once. More than 30% of the sample comes from the top ten.

The sample comes from a study of shared clonotypes between healthy human individuals (dated by TCRdb to 2018 to 2020). Some background on the complete study: A few men and two women, aged 18 to 49 years, made up the cohort. Leukapheresis yielded between about 0.94 and 10 billion PBMCs per donor. Libraries were prepared and TCR repertoires were sequenced by different laboratories using diverse techniques, in order to increase sequencing depth and limit assay-specific biases. To estimate repertoire size and how much clonotypes are shared between individuals, the study performed deep sequencing of blood TCR repertoires from a few healthy adults. For each donor, three plates each were used for CD4 naive and CD4 memory, two plates were used for CD8 naive, and one plate was used for CD8 memory.

Beyond this particular receptor, the publication reports: Because the study included only a small number of donors, the genetic and exposure-history diversity represented was limited. Sampling was restricted to blood, and TCR repertoires in tissues likely differ from the TCR repertoires found in blood. Pairwise subsampling indicated that sequencing depth was expected to affect the degree of clonotype sharing among donors. Estimated clonotype richness was generally larger for naive than for memory subsets. About 5% of naive CD4, 3.5% of naive CD8, roughly 2.4% of memory CD4, and about 0.4% of memory CD8 clonotypes were shared across several donors. Incomplete sequencing was indicated by rarefaction of sorted-subset datasets, despite the large sequencing depth. Clonotypes shared by all four sorted-subset donors showed higher generation probabilities than non-shared clonotypes.

Inclusive of the bounding cysteine and phenylalanine, the CDR3 is 13 residues long. Only CDR3 DNA is held: 39 bases, read in frame from base 1. The junction carries 12 bases between V and J, which are trimmed by 3 bases and 6 bases respectively. CDR1 MDHEN and CDR2 SYDVKM were looked up in the germline V gene. The chain links TRBV28 with TRBJ2-7, with TRBD1 as a weak D call on 7 bases. This TCR was sampled from a man aged 18 to 29 in good health. Some clones in this sample may be carry-over from other donors' samples. Sequenced material: memory CD8+ T cells from PBMCs. Sample cell subset or site, as interpreted from the label and publication: CD45RO+ cells pooled with CCR7-negative TemRA cells. The CDR3 sequence is CASSLTQGGEQYF. The DNA sequence is TGTGCCAGCAGTTTGACCCAGGGGGGCGAGCAGTACTTC.